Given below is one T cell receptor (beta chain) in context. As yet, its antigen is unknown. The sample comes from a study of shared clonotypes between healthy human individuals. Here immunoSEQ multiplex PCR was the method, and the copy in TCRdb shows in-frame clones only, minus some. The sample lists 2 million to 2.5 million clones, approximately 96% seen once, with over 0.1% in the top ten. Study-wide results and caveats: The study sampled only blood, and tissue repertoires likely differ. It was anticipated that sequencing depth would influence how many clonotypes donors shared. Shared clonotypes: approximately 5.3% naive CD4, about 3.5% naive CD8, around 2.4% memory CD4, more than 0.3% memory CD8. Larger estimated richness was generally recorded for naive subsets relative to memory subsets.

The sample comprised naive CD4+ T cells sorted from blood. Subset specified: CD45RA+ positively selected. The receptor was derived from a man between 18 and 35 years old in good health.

CDR3 DNA: TGTGCCAGCAGCTCTTCACGGTACAGGATTGACGAGCAGTACTTC. Protein product: CASSSSRYRIDEQYF. The rearrangement joins TRBV27 to TRBJ2-7, with D perhaps TRBD1 (5 bases). The CDR3 length is 15 residues. Trimming cost V 6 bases and J 5 bases, with 20 bases left between them. CDR1 is MNHEY and CDR2 is SMNVEV in the germline V gene (reference sequence).